What follows are 27 T cell receptor beta chains derived from one specimen sequenced in a study of cytomegalovirus exposure and HLA in healthy donors (dated by TCRdb to about 2017). The method behind the library was the immunoSEQ multiplex PCR assay. For the multiplex PCR, a mixture combining 60 forward primers for TCR Vbeta segments and 13 reverse primers for TCR Jbeta segments was used. Held by TCRdb, this immuneACCESS table contains in-frame sequences only and omits some clones. Under half of the omission traces to an unresolved V gene where checked; the cause of the rest is unknown. Here the sample has approximately 150,000 clones; around four fifths occur a single time. Of the sample, roughly 2.9% falls within the top ten clones. The specimen was PBMCs. All receptors come from a female donor in good health and CMV-seronegative.

This clone was observed a handful of times. One end of the junction varies from germline; a read error may be responsible. The V call is TRBV6-1, the J call TRBJ2-3; tentatively, D is TRBD1 (6 bases). Germline values: CDR1 MNHNS, CDR2 SASEGT. CDR3 length equals 16 residues. The CDR3 region is CASSEANRARTDTQYF. CDR3 in DNA: TGTGCCAGCAGCGAAGCGAACAGGGCCCGCACAGATACGCAGTATTTT.

A few counts support this clone. V and J are TRBV6-6 and TRBJ1-1, with 9 positions matching TRBD1. The CDR3 has 14 residues. Germline CDR1 and CDR2: MNHNY and SVGAGI (reference sequence). V shed 0 bases and J 4 bases; nucleotides not matched to a gene: 0. CDR3 sequence reads: CASSYSTGGTEAFF. CDR3 bases: TGTGCCAGCAGTTACTCGACAGGGGGCACTGAAGCTTTCTTT.

The V and J genes are TRBV5-6 and TRBJ1-4, with D unresolved. The CDR3 has 15 amino acids. V shed 0 bases and J shed 8 bases, with 14 bases lying between them. In germline, CDR1 is SGHDT, CDR2 YYEEEE. CDR3 protein: CASSLAEEGGEKLFF. CDR3 DNA sequence: TGTGCCAGCAGCTTGGCCGAGGAAGGAGGCGAAAAACTGTTTTTT. Filled out from reference TRBV5-6 and TRBJ1-4, the complete variable domain reads DAGVTQSPTHLIKTRGQQVTLRCSPKSGHDTVSWYQQALGQGPQFIFQYYEEEERQRGNFPDRFSGHQFPNYSSELNVNALLLGDSALYLCASSLAEEGGEKLFFGSGTQLSVL.

The chain has TRBV5-4 and TRBJ2-6; possible D gene TRBD1, 6 bases. There are 16 residues in the CDR3. V lost 1 base and J lost 2, with 10 bases in between. The germline CDR1 and CDR2 sequences are SGHNT and YYREEE (reference sequence). The CDR3 DNA reads TGTGCCAGCAGCTTGTTGGGGGCTACTGGGGCCAACGTCCTGACTTTC. Its translation is CASSLLGATGANVLTF.

This sequence joins TRBV4-2 and TRBJ2-1, with D possibly being TRBD2 (6 bases). The germline V gene has CDR1 LGHNA and CDR2 YNFKEQ. The V end was cut by 0 bases, the J end by 5 bases, with 23 bases between. The CDR3 runs to 19 residues. As DNA, the CDR3 is TGTGCCAGCAGCCAAGATCCCAACGGTGGTGGAGGGGCAAACAATGAGCAGTTCTTC. Its translation is CASSQDPNGGGGANNEQFF.

CDR3 sequence (DNA): TGTGCCTCGGGACTGGGTCCCTACGAGCAGTACTTC. It translates to CASGLGPYEQYF. The J gene is TRBJ2-5, the V gene TRBV30; a possible D gene is TRBD2 (6 bases). Matching the DNA end better, TRBJ2-7 makes the J call doubtful. CDR1 and CDR2 (germline): GTSNPN, SVGIG (reference sequence). This CDR3 has 12 amino acids.

This chain connects TRBV30 to TRBJ2-3; 9 bases align to TRBD2. After removal of 4 bases from V and 1 base from J, the junction contained 3 bases not matched to a gene. Germline values: CDR1 GTSNPN, CDR2 SVGIG (reference sequence). CDR3 size: 14 residues. The CDR3 nucleotides read TGTGCCTGGACCTGGACTAGCGGCACAGATACGCAGTATTTT. As protein: CAWTWTSGTDTQYF.

V gene TRBV4-2 combines with J gene TRBJ1-3; D is perhaps TRBD1 (5 bases). The germline CDR1 and CDR2 sequences are LGHNA and YNFKEQ. This CDR3 region has 16 residues. Deletions cut 3 bases from V and 4 bases from J, with 16 bases between. In nucleotides, the CDR3 is TGTGCCAGCAGCCATCCGTTTGGGCAGGGAGGAAACACCATATATTTT. Protein product: CASSHPFGQGGNTIYF.

The V gene is TRBV5-5, the J gene TRBJ1-2; no clear D. The V and J ends lost 2 bases and 4 bases respectively, with 15 bases between them. Germline V CDR1 and CDR2: SGHKS, YYEKEE (reference sequence). The CDR3 contains 15 residues. CDR3 protein: CASSFGSLTGYGYTF. CDR3 bases: TGTGCCAGCAGCTTTGGCTCATTAACGGGCTATGGCTACACCTTC.

The V and J genes are TRBV19 and TRBJ2-1; the match to TRBD1 covers 10 bases. Germline V lookup: CDR1 LNHDA, CDR2 SQIVND (reference sequence). This CDR3 is built from 18 residues. Unmatched junction bases numbered 10, after V lost 5 bases and J lost 0 bases. CDR3 sequence reads: CASSLRSGTGASYNEQFF. The CDR3 DNA follows: TGTGCCAGTAGTTTACGGTCCGGGACAGGGGCCTCCTACAATGAGCAGTTCTTC. The whole variable domain, remainder taken from reference TRBV19 and TRBJ2-1, is DGGITQSPKYLFRKEGQNVTLSCEQNLNHDAMYWYRQDPGQGLRLIYYSQIVNDFQKGDIAEGYSVSREKKESFPLTVTSAQKNPTAFYLCASSLRSGTGASYNEQFFGPGTRLTVL.

This clone was counted once. The CDR3 sequence: CASGTFTTDTQYF. CDR3 nucleotide sequence: TGTGCCAGCGGGACTTTCACCACAGATACGCAGTATTTT. J is TRBJ2-3 and V is TRBV5-4, with D possibly being TRBD2 (6 bases). The CDR3 loop spans 13 amino acids. V lost 7 bases to trimming and J lost 2 bases, with 11 bases between them. CDR1 and CDR2 from the germline V gene are SGHNT and YYREEE (reference sequence).

A few counts support this clone. This sequence joins TRBV10-3 and TRBJ2-5, with 10 bases that match TRBD2. The germline V gene has CDR1 ENHRY and CDR2 SYGVKD. This CDR3 spans 17 amino acids. J lost 2 bases, V lost 2 bases, and 8 bases had no gene match. The chain's CDR3 is CAISEGTSGASQETQYF. The CDR3 nucleotides are TGTGCCATCAGTGAGGGAACTAGCGGGGCCTCACAAGAGACCCAGTACTTC.

This clone was counted a few times. V usage is TRBV2 and J usage is TRBJ2-3; D is uncertain. The germline V gene encodes CDR1 SNHLY and CDR2 FYNNEI. The CDR3 has 14 residues. The V end was cut by 5 bases, the J end by 2 bases, with 11 bases between. The CDR3 reads CASSWRIFTDTQYF. The CDR3, as DNA: TGTGCCAGCAGTTGGAGAATCTTCACAGATACGCAGTATTTT. The whole variable domain, remainder taken from reference TRBV2 and TRBJ2-3, is EPEVTQTPSHQVTQMGQEVILRCVPISNHLYFYWYRQILGQKVEFLVSFYNNEISEKSEIFDDQFSVERPDGSNFTLKIRSTKLEDSAMYFCASSWRIFTDTQYFGPGTRLTVL.

This chain links TRBV6-5 with TRBJ1-6; the match to TRBD1 covers 7 bases. Germline-derived CDR1 and CDR2 are MNHEY and SVGAGI. Losses at the gene ends were 6 bases for V and 4 bases for J; bases not matched to a gene: 3. The CDR3 sequence is 14 residues long. The CDR3 coding sequence is TGTGCCAGCAGCCAGGGACAGTATAATTCACCCCTCCACTTT. It is translated as CASSQGQYNSPLHF.

The chain links TRBV5-1 to TRBJ1-1; the match to TRBD1 covers 7 bases. V was clipped by 4 bases and J by 1 base; unmatched bases: 7. The CDR3 totals 15 residues. CDR1 SGHRS and CDR2 YFSETQ come from the germline V gene. The CDR3 reads CASSPRQGTNTEAFF. The CDR3 DNA is TGCGCCAGCAGCCCAAGACAGGGTACGAACACTGAAGCTTTCTTT. Drawing the rest from reference TRBV5-1 and TRBJ1-1, the complete variable domain is KAGVTQTPRYLIKTRGQQVTLSCSPISGHRSVSWYQQTPGQGLQFLFEYFSETQRNKGNFPGRFSGRQFSNSRSEMNVSTLELGDSALYLCASSPRQGTNTEAFFGQGTRLTVV.

The rearrangement uses TRBV28 and TRBJ2-2, with D possibly matching TRBD1 (6 bases). The CDR3 loop spans 16 amino acids. Germline assignment: CDR1 MDHEN and CDR2 SYDVKM. Trimming took 4 bases from V and 3 from J, leaving 15 bases between them. This chain's CDR3 is CASSSPGQPYTGELFF. The CDR3, as DNA: TGTGCCAGCAGTTCCCCCGGACAGCCCTACACCGGGGAGCTGTTTTTT.

The chain links TRBV2 to TRBJ2-7, with D maybe TRBD1 (5 bases). The CDR3 consists of 13 residues. The germline V gene has CDR1 SNHLY and CDR2 FYNNEI. The germline V and J ends were trimmed by 2 bases and 5 bases, with 10 bases remaining between them. The CDR3 DNA reads as TGTGCCAGCAGTGAACGGCAGGGAAACGAGCAGTACTTC. This translates into CASSERQGNEQYF.

V is TRBV4-3 and J is TRBJ2-1; 8 nucleotides agree with TRBD1. The J segment lost 7 bases and the V segment lost 6 bases, leaving 11 bases of the junction unmatched. Germline V gives CDR1 LGHNA, CDR2 YSLEER. The CDR3 spans 15 residues. CDR3: CASRRDRGNLNEQFF. DNA of the CDR3: TGCGCCAGCAGACGTGACAGGGGAAACCTTAATGAGCAGTTCTTC.

This sequence joins TRBV7-8 and TRBJ1-1; D may be TRBD1 (5 bases). The CDR3 spans 16 residues. The germline V and J ends were trimmed by 0 bases and 5 bases, with 16 bases remaining between them. Germline loops: CDR1 SGHVS, CDR2 FQNEAQ. The CDR3 DNA reads as TGTGCCAGCAGCTTAGCGTCGGTGGGGGGTTGGACTGAAGCTTTCTTT. It yields the protein CASSLASVGGWTEAFF.

The rearrangement joins TRBV6-5 to TRBJ2-7, with 10 nucleotides matching TRBD1. This CDR3 comprises 13 residues. J lost 3 bases, V lost 7 bases, and 3 bases had no gene match. The V gene's germline CDR1 is MNHEY and CDR2 SVGAGI. The CDR3 region has the DNA TGTGCCAGCACCGGACAGGGGGTCTACGAGCAGTACTTC. Protein: CASTGQGVYEQYF.

J is TRBJ2-3 and V is TRBV20-1; weak D call: TRBD2 (5 bases). The germline CDR1 and CDR2 sequences are DFQATT and SNEGSKA (reference sequence). The CDR3 runs to 10 residues. V gave up 5 bases and J gave up 6 bases, with 6 bases separating them. CDR3 residues: CSAWRDTQYF. CDR3 DNA sequence: TGCAGTGCTTGGAGGGATACGCAGTATTTT.

The chain employs TRBV5-1 and TRBJ2-1; 7 bases agree with TRBD2. Germline V CDR1 and CDR2: SGHRS, YFSETQ. The J segment lost 5 bases and the V segment lost 4 bases, leaving 12 bases of the junction unmatched. The CDR3 totals 16 residues. The CDR3 region is CASSRLGLVGNNEQFF. The DNA of the CDR3 is TGCGCCAGCAGCCGTTTAGGACTAGTAGGGAACAATGAGCAGTTCTTC.

The chain uses TRBV5-1 and TRBJ1-2; 10 positions match TRBD1. V shed 0 bases and J 0 bases; nucleotides not matched to a gene: 5. The CDR3 length is 17 residues. CDR1 and CDR2 from the germline V gene are SGHRS and YFSETQ. CDR3 loop: CASSLEGQGWTNYGYTF. DNA of the CDR3: TGCGCCAGCAGCTTGGAGGGACAGGGGTGGACTAACTATGGCTACACCTTC.

The chain combines TRBV28 with TRBJ2-3; TRBD2 matches 9 bases. Trimming removed 6 bases from V and 6 bases from J; junction bases left unmatched: 4. Germline lookup yields CDR1 MDHEN and CDR2 SYDVKM. CDR3 length: 13 residues. Here the CDR3 reads CASSESGRDTQYF. CDR3 DNA sequence: TGTGCCAGCAGCGAGAGCGGGAGGGATACGCAGTATTTT.

J is TRBJ1-1 and V is TRBV4-1; tentative D call: TRBD1 (6 bases). The CDR3 runs 17 residues. V was pared by 3 bases and J by 0 bases, with 17 bases between. The germline V gene has CDR1 MGHRA and CDR2 YSYEKL. CDR3 sequence (DNA): TGCGCCAGCAGCCAGACCCCCCCAGGGGCCATGAACACTGAAGCTTTCTTT. Amino acids: CASSQTPPGAMNTEAFF.

The CDR3, as DNA: TGCAGCGTTGCGCGGGGGATTCGTCGAACTGAAGCTTTCTTT. Its protein product is CSVARGIRRTEAFF. V and J are TRBV29-1 and TRBJ1-1, with D perhaps TRBD1 (5 bases). The germline V and J ends were trimmed by 4 bases and 5 bases, with 17 bases remaining between them. This CDR3 has 14 residues. Germline loops: CDR1 SQVTM, CDR2 ANQGSEA.

The chain combines TRBV7-9 with TRBJ1-4, with 7 bases that match TRBD1. Germline assignment: CDR1 SEHNR and CDR2 FQNEAQ (reference sequence). V trimming: 1 base; J trimming: 4 bases; junction bases outside the gene matches: 6. The CDR3 is made up of 16 amino acids. CDR3 sequence reads: CASSLEGATLNEKLFF. In DNA form, the CDR3 reads TGTGCCAGCAGCTTAGAGGGGGCTACACTTAATGAAAAACTGTTTTTT.